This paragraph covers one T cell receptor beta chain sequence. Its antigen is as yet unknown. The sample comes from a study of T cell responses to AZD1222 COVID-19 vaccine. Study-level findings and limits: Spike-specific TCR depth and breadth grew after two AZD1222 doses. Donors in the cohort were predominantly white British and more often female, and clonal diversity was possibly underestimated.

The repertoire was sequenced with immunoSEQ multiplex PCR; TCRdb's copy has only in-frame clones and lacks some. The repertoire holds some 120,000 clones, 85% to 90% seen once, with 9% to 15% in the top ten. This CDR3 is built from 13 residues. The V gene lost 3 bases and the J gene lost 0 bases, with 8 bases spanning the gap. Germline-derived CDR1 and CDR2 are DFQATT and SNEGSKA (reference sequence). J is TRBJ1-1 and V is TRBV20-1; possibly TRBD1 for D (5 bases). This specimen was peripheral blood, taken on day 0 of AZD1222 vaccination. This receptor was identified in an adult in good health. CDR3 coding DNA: TGCAGTGCTAGTCGGGGGGTGAACACTGAAGCTTTCTTT. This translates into CSASRGVNTEAFF.